Following are 29 T cell receptor beta chains from one sample sequenced in a study of blood T cell repertoires in COVID-19. Some clones are missing from TCRdb's copy, which holds only in-frame ones; the method was immunoSEQ multiplex PCR. Of fewer than 250,000 clones in the sample, around 86% were seen once. Material: peripheral blood. All receptors derive from a woman in her sixties or seventies who had recovered from COVID-19.

The chain links TRBV11-3 to TRBJ2-1; TRBD2 aligns across 9 bases. The V and J ends lost 5 bases and 3 bases, in that order; junction bases with no gene match: 8. Germline values: CDR1 SGHNT, CDR2 YENEEA. The CDR3 contains 16 residues. The CDR3 sequence is CASSPGERGDYNEQFF. The DNA for the CDR3 is TGTGCCAGCAGCCCAGGGGAGCGGGGGGACTACAATGAGCAGTTCTTC.

The gene calls are TRBV6-6 and TRBJ2-7, with TRBD1 matching over 10 bases. Germline V gene data show CDR1 as MNHNY and CDR2 as SVGAGI (reference sequence). The CDR3 has 16 amino acids. V trimming: 2 bases; J trimming: 5 bases; junction bases outside the gene matches: 9. The CDR3 DNA follows: TGTGCCAGCAGTTACGCTACGACAGGGGGCATCCACGAGCAGTACTTC. The encoded protein is CASSYATTGGIHEQYF.

The chain recombines TRBV18 with TRBJ1-2; possible D gene TRBD1, 5 bases. Germline V gene sequence: CDR1 KGHSH, CDR2 LQKENI. V gave up 3 bases and J gave up 8 bases, with 16 bases separating them. The CDR3 loop spans 14 amino acids. The CDR3 nucleotides read TGTGCCAGCTCACCTGACCCTCGGGGGAAGGGCTACACCTTC. This sequence encodes CASSPDPRGKGYTF.

The genes are TRBV7-3 and TRBJ2-7, with 7 bases that match TRBD2. CDR1 and CDR2 from the germline V gene are SGHTA and FQGTGA. With 5 bases clipped from V and 1 base from J, the junction kept 11 bases outside the gene matches. The CDR3 covers 16 residues. Written as DNA, the CDR3 is TGTGCCAGCAGCCGTGGGGGAGGGAGCGGTTCCTACGAGCAGTACTTC. Translating it yields CASSRGGGSGSYEQYF. Full variable domain (rest looked up from reference TRBV7-3 and TRBJ2-7): GAGVSQTPSNKVTEKGKYVELRCDPISGHTALYWYRQSLGQGPEFLIYFQGTGAADDSGLPNDRFFAVRPEGSVSTLKIQRTERGDSAVYLCASSRGGGSGSYEQYFGPGTRLTVT.

The chain has TRBV4-1 and TRBJ1-2; no clear D. Germline CDR1 and CDR2: MGHRA and YSYEKL. The CDR3 sequence is 13 residues long. Trimming stripped 1 base from V and 8 bases from J, with 11 bases between. CDR3 nucleotides: TGCGCCAGCAGCCAAGTGGTGGACTGGGGCTACACCTTC. Its protein is CASSQVVDWGYTF.

The chain recombines TRBV3-1 (or the pseudogene TRBV3-2) with TRBJ1-1; 8 bases match TRBD1. Germline V gene sequence: CDR1 LGHDT, CDR2 YNNKEL (reference sequence). With V trimmed by 1 base and J by 10 bases, 2 bases remained unmatched. CDR3 length equals 12 residues. This chain's CDR3 is CASSQAGQGAFF. The CDR3 nucleotides read TGTGCCAGCAGCCAAGCAGGACAGGGAGCTTTCTTT.

The V and J genes are TRBV28 and TRBJ1-5, with D uncertain. The germline V and J ends were trimmed by 1 base and 0 bases, with 10 bases remaining between them. Germline V CDR1 and CDR2: MDHEN, SYDVKM. CDR3 length equals 16 residues. The CDR3 reads CASSLLVPYSNQPQHF. The DNA for the CDR3 is TGTGCCAGCAGTTTATTGGTTCCCTATAGCAATCAGCCCCAGCATTTT.

The chain is built from TRBV6-2 or TRBV6-3 and TRBJ1-1; 7 nucleotides line up with TRBD1. Germline V gene sequence: CDR1 MNHEY, CDR2 SVGEGT. With 6 bases clipped from V and 7 bases from J, the junction kept 8 bases outside the gene matches. CDR3 length equals 13 residues. In DNA, the CDR3 is TGTGCCAGCAGCTTGACAGGGTCGGGTGAAGCTTTCTTT. Protein product: CASSLTGSGEAFF.

The rearrangement joins TRBV30 to TRBJ2-1; TRBD2 might be the D (6 bases). This CDR3 region has 13 residues. Germline V gives CDR1 GTSNPN, CDR2 SVGIG (reference sequence). Trimming left V 4 bases short and J 12 bases short, with 19 bases between. CDR3 nucleotides: TGTGCCTGGAAGCCCCTTACTAGCATGGCGCAGTTCTTC. Protein: CAWKPLTSMAQFF.

The rearrangement uses TRBV6-5 and TRBJ1-1; 9 positions agree with TRBD1. The germline V gene encodes CDR1 MNHEY and CDR2 SVGAGI. With V trimmed by 6 bases and J by 1 base, 3 bases remained unmatched. This CDR3 has 14 amino acids. The CDR3 DNA sequence: TGTGCCAGCAGGACAGGGGGGAGGAACACTGAAGCTTTCTTT. Translating it yields CASRTGGRNTEAFF.

The rearrangement links TRBV11-2 to TRBJ1-2, with a possible D match to TRBD1 (5 bases). Trimming removed 5 bases from V and 6 bases from J, with 10 bases in between. Germline values: CDR1 SGHAT, CDR2 FQNNGV. This CDR3 is 12 amino acids long. The CDR3 spells CASSRRGDGYTF. The CDR3 DNA is TGTGCCAGCAGCCGTCGGGGGGATGGCTACACCTTC. Full variable domain (remainder filled in from reference TRBV11-2 and TRBJ1-2): EAGVAQSPRYKIIEKRQSVAFWCNPISGHATLYWYQQILGQGPKLLIQFQNNGVVDDSQLPKDRFSAERLKGVDSTLKIQPAKLEDSAVYLCASSRRGDGYTFGSGTRLTVV.

V usage is TRBV18 and J usage is TRBJ2-5; 10 bases fit TRBD2. The ends lost 4 bases at V and 9 bases at J; junction bases unmatched: 8. The CDR3 loop spans 14 amino acids. Germline-derived CDR1 and CDR2 are KGHSH and LQKENI. The CDR3 DNA sequence: TGTGCCAGCTCACTTACGACAGCGGGGGGGTCCCAGTACTTC. Protein: CASSLTTAGGSQYF.

The chain couples TRBV7-2 to TRBJ1-2; tentatively, D is TRBD1 (5 bases). The CDR3 extends over 15 amino acids. V was clipped by 0 bases and J by 6 bases, with 14 bases between them. Germline V gene sequence: CDR1 SGHTA, CDR2 FQGNSA. The CDR3, as DNA: TGTGCCAGCAGCTTAGCGGGGCCTTACTCCGATGGCTACACCTTC. Its protein product is CASSLAGPYSDGYTF.

This chain uses TRBV27 with TRBJ2-2, with D perhaps matching TRBD1 (5 bases). Germline V CDR1 and CDR2: MNHEY, SMNVEV (reference sequence). Trimming pared 4 bases from V and 3 bases from J, leaving 24 bases between. The CDR3 has 19 residues. The CDR3, as DNA: TGTGCCAGCAGTTCGGTATACCGAAGGGGATGGAGTGACACCGGGGAGCTGTTTTTT. Its translation is CASSSVYRRGWSDTGELFF.

V usage is TRBV28 and J usage is TRBJ2-1; 7 nucleotides align to TRBD1. Germline V gives CDR1 MDHEN, CDR2 SYDVKM. J gave up 0 bases and V 4 bases, and 9 bases lay outside the gene matches. The CDR3 totals 17 residues. DNA of the CDR3: TGTGCCAGCAGTTCGCCACCAGGGGGAAGCTCCTACAATGAGCAGTTCTTC. It is translated as CASSSPPGGSSYNEQFF. The variable domain in full, with the rest retrieved from reference TRBV28 and TRBJ2-1, is DVKVTQSSRYLVKRTGEKVFLECVQDMDHENMFWYRQDPGLGLRLIYFSYDVKMKEKGDIPEGYSVSREKKERFSLILESASTNQTSMYLCASSSPPGGSSYNEQFFGPGTRLTVL.

The V gene is TRBV28, the J gene TRBJ1-1; 8 bases agree with TRBD1. The CDR3 length is 15 residues. Germline-derived CDR1 and CDR2 are MDHEN and SYDVKM. The trim removed 10 bases at V and 6 bases at J, leaving 16 bases unmatched. In nucleotides, the CDR3 is TGTGCCACCACTGAGGCGACAGGGGCGCTACCTGAAGCTTTCTTT. Translating it yields CATTEATGALPEAFF. Looking up the rest from reference TRBV28 and TRBJ1-1 gives the full variable domain: DVKVTQSSRYLVKRTGEKVFLECVQDMDHENMFWYRQDPGLGLRLIYFSYDVKMKEKGDIPEGYSVSREKKERFSLILESASTNQTSMYLCATTEATGALPEAFFGQGTRLTVV.

This rearrangement joins TRBV19 to TRBJ1-1, with D possibly being TRBD1 (5 bases). The V gene lost 4 bases and the J gene lost 0 bases, with 12 bases spanning the gap. CDR1 is LNHDA and CDR2 is SQIVND in the germline V gene (reference sequence). The CDR3 totals 15 residues. Here the CDR3 reads CASSNPAGLNTEAFF. As DNA, the CDR3 is TGTGCCAGTAGTAACCCTGCAGGGTTGAACACTGAAGCTTTCTTT.

The chain links TRBV4-3 to TRBJ1-5; D is possibly TRBD1 (5 bases). The germline V gene has CDR1 LGHNA and CDR2 YSLEER. The CDR3 has 15 residues. V lost 0 bases and J 6 bases, leaving 12 bases between the germline ends. The CDR3 region is CASSQDWRGGQPQHF. The CDR3 DNA follows: TGCGCCAGCAGCCAAGATTGGAGGGGCGGTCAGCCCCAGCATTTT.

This clone was seen only once. This chain uses TRBV19 with TRBJ1-6; TRBD1 aligns across 7 bases. This CDR3 comprises 16 residues. After removal of 6 bases from V and 4 bases from J, the junction contained 9 bases not matched to a gene. The germline CDR1 and CDR2 sequences are LNHDA and SQIVND (reference sequence). The CDR3 DNA sequence: TGTGCCAGTAGGCCTCAGGGGGTCGTTTATAATTCACCCCTCCACTTT. Amino acid sequence: CASRPQGVVYNSPLHF.

The CDR3 nucleotides are TGTGCCAGCAGCTTCGACAGGGGGCGAGAGCTGTTTTTT. This translates into CASSFDRGRELFF. The rearrangement uses TRBV11-2 and TRBJ2-2, with 10 bases identical to TRBD1. Germline V gene data show CDR1 as SGHAT and CDR2 as FQNNGV. The CDR3 runs 13 residues. V trimming: 3 bases; J trimming: 11 bases; junction bases outside the gene matches: 3.

The J gene is TRBJ2-2, the V gene TRBV11-1, with 7 bases identical to TRBD1. V dropped 4 bases and J dropped 7; count of bases not matched to a gene: 3. Germline V CDR1 and CDR2: SGHAT, FQDESV (reference sequence). The CDR3 has 13 residues. Here the CDR3 reads CASSSYRGGELFF. DNA of the CDR3: TGTGCCAGCAGCTCATACAGGGGCGGGGAGCTGTTTTTT. Full variable domain (outside the CDR3, taken from reference TRBV11-1 and TRBJ2-2): EAEVAQSPRYKITEKSQAVAFWCDPISGHATLYWYRQILGQGPELLVQFQDESVVDDSQLPKDRFSAERLKGVDSTLKIQPAELGDSAMYLCASSSYRGGELFFGEGSRLTVL.

This rearrangement joins TRBV3-1 (or the pseudogene TRBV3-2) to TRBJ2-3; 15 nucleotides agree with TRBD2. With V trimmed by 4 bases and J by 4 bases, 9 bases remained unmatched. CDR1 and CDR2 from the germline V gene are LGHDT and YNNKEL (reference sequence). The CDR3 covers 18 residues. CDR3 protein: CASSPYTGLAGGSDTQYF. The CDR3 bases are TGTGCCAGCAGCCCGTACACGGGACTAGCGGGGGGATCAGATACGCAGTATTTT.

The chain employs TRBV28 and TRBJ2-7; D may be TRBD2 (6 bases). From germline, CDR1 is MDHEN and CDR2 SYDVKM. Trimming shortened V by 10 bases and J by 2 bases, and 15 bases separated the two germline ends. This CDR3 contains 13 residues. CDR3 region: CAIAGGGTYEQYF. CDR3 nucleotide sequence: TGTGCCATCGCCGGGGGAGGTACCTACGAGCAGTACTTC.

This rearrangement joins TRBV6-5 to TRBJ2-7; tentative D call: TRBD2 (5 bases). The CDR3 is made up of 15 amino acids. Germline V gene data show CDR1 as MNHEY and CDR2 as SVGAGI. The V end was cut by 4 bases, the J end by 2 bases, with 15 bases between. The CDR3, as DNA: TGTGCCAGCAGTTCCCTTGAGGGAACTCCCTACGAGCAGTACTTC. Residues: CASSSLEGTPYEQYF.

The V gene is TRBV5-4, the J gene TRBJ1-2; TRBD1 agrees at 9 bases. The V and J ends lost 3 bases and 4 bases, in that order; junction bases with no gene match: 4. The CDR3 is made up of 14 amino acids. CDR1 is SGHNT, CDR2 YYREEE, per germline (reference sequence). The CDR3 bases are TGTGCCAGCAGCTCGGACAGGGGTGCCTATGGCTACACCTTC. Its protein product is CASSSDRGAYGYTF.

The V call is TRBV6-6, the J call TRBJ2-3; 8 nucleotides align to TRBD1. V shed 5 bases and J 3 bases; nucleotides not matched to a gene: 10. There are 16 residues in the CDR3. In germline, CDR1 is MNHNY, CDR2 SVGAGI (reference sequence). CDR3 amino acids: CASSPNRGSITDTQYF. The CDR3 DNA sequence: TGTGCCAGCAGTCCCAACAGGGGGTCGATAACAGATACGCAGTATTTT.

V usage is TRBV7-9 and J usage is TRBJ1-2, with a tentative D call TRBD1 (5 bases). Per the germline V gene, CDR1 is SEHNR and CDR2 is FQNEAQ (reference sequence). Deletions cut 9 bases from V and 3 bases from J, with 14 bases between. The CDR3 sequence is 13 residues long. The CDR3 DNA follows: TGTGCCAGTAGGAGGGGCTCGGACTATGGCTACACCTTC. This sequence encodes CASRRGSDYGYTF.

The genes are TRBV7-9 and TRBJ1-4, with 7 bases that match TRBD1. The CDR3 totals 15 residues. After removal of 5 bases from V and 3 bases from J, the junction contained 6 bases not matched to a gene. Germline V CDR1 and CDR2: SEHNR, FQNEAQ (reference sequence). This chain's CDR3 is CASSIRTGPNEKLFF. The CDR3 DNA sequence: TGTGCCAGCAGCATCAGGACAGGACCTAATGAAAAACTGTTTTTT.

The chain has TRBV3-1 (or the pseudogene TRBV3-2) and TRBJ2-1; 12 nucleotides agree with TRBD2. After removal of 2 bases from V and 7 bases from J, the junction contained 9 bases not matched to a gene. Germline V gene data show CDR1 as LGHDT and CDR2 as YNNKEL (reference sequence). The CDR3 totals 17 residues. The DNA of the CDR3 is TGTGCCAGCAGCCAACCGGGACTAGCGGGCGTCACGAATGAGCAGTTCTTC. Translation: CASSQPGLAGVTNEQFF.